A selection of T cell receptor beta chains follows, all from one sample in a study of blood T cell repertoires in COVID-19. The table came from immunoSEQ multiplex PCR; TCRdb's copy has only in-frame clones and leaves some out. The data contain about 270,000 clones, 88% of them singletons. Material: peripheral blood. These receptors originate from a man between 60 and 75 years old who had recovered from COVID-19. CDR3s include the opening cysteine and the closing phenylalanine or tryptophan. The D gene is left open where the match is weak. Only part of the rows carry a size: once, few, many, or a class if the clone is expanded.

v_call	d_call	j_call	clone_size	cdr3_nt	cdr3_aa
TRBV27	TRBD1	TRBJ1-2	-	TGTGCCAGCACCAGGACAGGGCTCGACTATGGCTACACCTTC	CASTRTGLDYGYTF
TRBV29-1	TRBD1	TRBJ1-2	-	TGCAGCGTCGCTCCCGTCGGGACAGGGGTTTTTCATGGCTACACCTTC	CSVAPVGTGVFHGYTF
TRBV12-3/TRBV12-4	-	TRBJ1-4	-	TGTGCCAGCAGTTTTGGGCAGTCTGAAAAACTGTTTTTT	CASSFGQSEKLFF
TRBV6-5	TRBD1	TRBJ2-3	-	TGTGCCAGCAGCGTCGACAGGGTAGGAGCAGATACGCAGTATTTT	CASSVDRVGADTQYF
TRBV19	TRBD1	TRBJ1-1	-	TGTGCCAGTCGATATGACAGGGGAGGGAACACTGAAGCTTTCTTT	CASRYDRGGNTEAFF
TRBV18	-	TRBJ2-7	-	TGTGCCAGCTCACGTGATATTAGCGGAAGGAACCTATACGAGCAGTACTTC	CASSRDISGRNLYEQYF
TRBV7-2	TRBD1	TRBJ2-7	-	TGTGCCAGCAGCCAGACAGGGACGAGCTCCTACGAGCAGTACTTC	CASSQTGTSSYEQYF
TRBV13	-	TRBJ2-7	-	TGTGCCAGCGGCAGGGGGGTATACGAGCAGTACTTC	CASGRGVYEQYF
TRBV4-1	TRBD1	TRBJ2-7	-	TGCGCCAGCAGCCCCGAGGACAGGGGGCATTACGAGCAGTACTTC	CASSPEDRGHYEQYF
TRBV6-5	-	TRBJ2-2	-	TGTGCCAGCAGTAGGGAGGGGGGCAGGGGCGGGGAGCTGTTTTTT	CASSREGGRGGELFF
TRBV3-1/TRBV3-2	TRBD2	TRBJ2-3	few	TGTGCCAGCAGCCAAGATCCGCTAGCGGGCACAGATACGCAGTATTTT	CASSQDPLAGTDTQYF
TRBV29-1	-	TRBJ2-3	few	TGCGCCGGGGATACGCAGTATTTT	CAGDTQYF
TRBV5-1	-	TRBJ1-1	-	TGCGCCAGCAGCTTGGCCAAGCCAGGCGCCTTAAGGACTGAAGCTTTCTTT	CASSLAKPGALRTEAFF
TRBV19	-	TRBJ2-7	-	TGTGCCAGTAGTATAGGGACAACCTACGAGCAGTACTTC	CASSIGTTYEQYF
TRBV14	-	TRBJ2-1	once	TGTGCCAGCAGCCAAGATTCTGGCATCTACAATGAGCAGTTCTTC	CASSQDSGIYNEQFF
TRBV6-6	-	TRBJ1-5	-	TGTGCCAGCAGTTACTCCCAACAGTCATCCGGGGCCCAGCATTTT	CASSYSQQSSGAQHF
TRBV6-4	TRBD1	TRBJ2-1	-	TGTGCCAGCAGTACCTTCTCCGGGACAGGCCTCAATGAGCAGTTCTTC	CASSTFSGTGLNEQFF
TRBV9	-	TRBJ1-3	few	TGTGCCAGCAGCGGATCCTCCAGAGGAAACACCATATATTTT	CASSGSSRGNTIYF
TRBV11-3	TRBD1	TRBJ2-3	-	TGTGCCAGCAGCTTTGGACAGGGCCAGGTGGAAGATACGCAGTATTTT	CASSFGQGQVEDTQYF
TRBV5-4	TRBD1	TRBJ1-4	-	TGTGCCAGCAGCCCTAGACAGGGGAATAATGAAAAACTGTTTTTT	CASSPRQGNNEKLFF
TRBV29-1	TRBD2	TRBJ2-5	-	TGCAGCGTCCCCCGGGAGGAAGTACGATCGGAGACCCAGTACTTC	CSVPREEVRSETQYF
TRBV19	TRBD1	TRBJ1-2	once	TGTGCCAGTAGTAAACCGTCCGGGACAGGCTCGAACTATGGCTACACCTTC	CASSKPSGTGSNYGYTF
TRBV9	-	TRBJ2-2	-	TGTGCCAGCAGCGTCGCGGGACCGGGGCTGGAGCTGTTTTTT	CASSVAGPGLELFF
TRBV11-3	TRBD1	TRBJ2-1	-	TGTGCCAGCAGCTGGCGCGGACAGGGGGACAGTGAGCAGTTCTTC	CASSWRGQGDSEQFF
TRBV30	-	TRBJ1-3	-	TGTGCCTGGAGTGAACGGAGCTCTGGAAACACCATATATTTT	CAWSERSSGNTIYF
TRBV6-5	TRBD1	TRBJ1-6	-	TGTGCCAGCAGTTACCGCGGACAGGGAAGTTCACCCCTCCACTTT	CASSYRGQGSSPLHF
TRBV19	TRBD2	TRBJ2-1	-	TGTGCCAGTAGGGACAACGCCGGGACTAGCGGAGACAATGAGCAGTTCTTC	CASRDNAGTSGDNEQFF
TRBV5-1	TRBD1	TRBJ1-4	-	TGCGCCAGCAGCTTGGAAGGGGGCGTTAATGAAAAACTGTTTTTT	CASSLEGGVNEKLFF
TRBV18	-	TRBJ1-5	-	TGTGCCAGCTCACCGCAGGGTCCCGCGAATCAGCCCCAGCATTTT	CASSPQGPANQPQHF
TRBV6-4	-	TRBJ1-6	-	TGTGCCAGCAGTAGGGAGTATAATTCACCCCTCCACTTT	CASSREYNSPLHF
TRBV30	TRBD1	TRBJ1-4	-	TGTGCCTGGAGTGGAGACAGGGAAATTGAAAAACTGTTTTTT	CAWSGDREIEKLFF
TRBV2	-	TRBJ2-5	-	TGTGCCAGCAGTGAAGCCGGTGGGGCAGAGACCCAGTACTTC	CASSEAGGAETQYF
TRBV6-5	-	TRBJ1-4	-	TGTGCCAGCAGTCCCCCGGCGGCAACTAATGAAAAACTGTTTTTT	CASSPPAATNEKLFF
TRBV7-8	TRBD1	TRBJ2-6	once	TGTGCCAGCAGCTCTGGACAGGGGAACACTGGGGCCAACGTCCTGACTTTC	CASSSGQGNTGANVLTF
TRBV29-1	-	TRBJ1-2	once	TGCAGCGTTGAAGAGTGGGAGGGAATCTATGGCTACACCTTC	CSVEEWEGIYGYTF
TRBV19	-	TRBJ1-5	-	TGTGCCAGTAGTATATTAGATCGGGGGTGGTCGAATCAGCCCCAGCATTTT	CASSILDRGWSNQPQHF
TRBV6-6	TRBD1	TRBJ2-7	-	TGTGCCAGCAGTTACGGGACAGGCGAGCAGTACTTC	CASSYGTGEQYF
TRBV12-3/TRBV12-4	-	TRBJ2-7	-	TGTGCCAGCAGTACGCCCAGGGGCCTGCAGTACTTC	CASSTPRGLQYF
TRBV6-6	TRBD1	TRBJ1-2	-	TGTGCCAGCAGTTATGGGCGACAGGGTGCCTATGGCTACACCTTC	CASSYGRQGAYGYTF
TRBV25-1	-	TRBJ2-2	-	TGTGCCAGCAGTGCCAACAGGGTAGGGACCGGGGAGCTGTTTTTT	CASSANRVGTGELFF
TRBV7-9	TRBD1	TRBJ1-6	-	TGTGCCAGCAGCTCCGGGAACAGGGGGAATTCACCCCTCCACTTT	CASSSGNRGNSPLHF
TRBV3-1/TRBV3-2	-	TRBJ1-6	-	TGTGCCAGCAGCCTAAGGGGAACTGATTCACCCCTCCACTTT	CASSLRGTDSPLHF
TRBV19	TRBD2	TRBJ2-1	-	TGTGCCAGTAGTATAGCGACTAGCGGGGGTACGAATGAGCAGTTCTTC	CASSIATSGGTNEQFF
TRBV10-3	TRBD2	TRBJ2-1	-	TGTGCCATCAGTGGGTTCGGGGGGGCAATAATCAATGAGCAGTTCTTC	CAISGFGGAIINEQFF
TRBV2	TRBD1	TRBJ1-2	few	TGTGCCAGCAGTGCCCCAGGGGGAACTAACTATGGCTACACCTTC	CASSAPGGTNYGYTF
TRBV20-1	-	TRBJ1-1	-	TGCAGTGCTAGTAGGCAGGCACCGAACACTGAAGCTTTCTTT	CSASRQAPNTEAFF
TRBV6-6	TRBD1	TRBJ1-2	-	TGTGCCAGCAACGAAGACAGGGTCTATGGCTACACCTTC	CASNEDRVYGYTF
TRBV27	-	TRBJ1-1	-	TGTGCCAGCAGTTTCCGGCAGGGAGGCACTGAAGCTTTCTTT	CASSFRQGGTEAFF
TRBV5-1	TRBD1	TRBJ2-2	-	TGCGCCAGCAGCCCAGGAGGGACAGGGAGCGGGGAGCTGTTTTTT	CASSPGGTGSGELFF
TRBV7-9	-	TRBJ2-3	-	TGTGCCAGTGACAGAGAGGTGGCAGATACGCAGTATTTT	CASDREVADTQYF
TRBV13	-	TRBJ1-5	-	TGTGCCAGCAGCTCGGACAGCGAGTATAGCAATCAGCCCCAGCATTTT	CASSSDSEYSNQPQHF
TRBV5-1	TRBD1	TRBJ1-2	-	TGCGCCAGCAGCACTGACAGGGCGGACTATGGCTACACCTTC	CASSTDRADYGYTF
TRBV15	TRBD1	TRBJ1-1	-	TGTGCCACCAGCACCACTAGGACAGGGTCTGTTATGGACACTGAAGCTTTCTTT	CATSTTRTGSVMDTEAFF